The clone carrying this T cell receptor (beta chain) was counted many times. Trimming pared 6 bases from V and 3 bases from J, leaving 21 bases between. This CDR3 spans 16 amino acids. Germline V CDR1 and CDR2: MDHEN, SYDVKM. Each CDR3 protein is one row after TCRdb ran MiXCR on the RACE reads. The table shows under 400,000 distinct CDR3 sequences, with roughly 5.3% occurring only once. These data belong to a study of human T cells and chemical hapten exposure. About the study: Scalp application of diphenylcyclopropenone was performed weekly in patients across the entire roughly 22-week study. DPC 0.01% went on the upper back by patch test, with reading at 6 days. Patients, predominantly female, presented with alopecia areata, totalis or universalis.

Documented time point: pre-sensitization, week 0. Treatment given: therapeutic diphenylcyclopropenone sensitization with weekly scalp DPC. It was from unfractionated whole blood that total RNA was extracted. The clonotype comes from a woman in her fifties or sixties with alopecia areata. Some clones in this sample may be carry-over from other donors' samples. J is TRBJ2-7 and V is TRBV28; tentative D call: TRBD1 (6 bases). The sequencing used whole blood, collected in connection with sensitization to the hapten diphenylcyclopropenone (DPC). CDR3 sequence: CASSPPRGTPDYEQYF. DNA of the CDR3: TGTGCCAGCAGCCCCCCAAGGGGGACACCTGACTACGAGCAGTACTTC.